This TCR beta chain originates from a study of response to subunit inactivated influenza vaccine. The length of the CDR3 is 18 residues. Trimming at V came to 0 bases and at J to 1 base, leaving 12 bases not matched to a gene. Germline CDR1 SGHDT, CDR2 YYEEEE. General study results and limits: It was suggested by the authors that few new T cells are recruited by each seasonal influenza vaccination.

One entry per CDR3 protein results from TCRdb running MiXCR on the RT-PCR reads. The sample has about 500,000 distinct CDR3 sequences, more than 15% seen once; the top ten hold less than 4%. A note on this clonotype: Its antigen remains unknown.

This clonotype was obtained from a man aged 45-69 years who received an inactivated influenza vaccine. The sequences come from CD4+ T cells sorted from PBMCs, collected around 2 years after vaccination. V is TRBV5-6 and J is TRBJ2-5; TRBD2 agrees at 7 bases. CDR3 sequence: CASSLVLGGSGIQETQYF. CDR3 DNA: TGTGCCAGCAGCTTGGTATTGGGAGGAAGCGGGATCCAAGAGACCCAGTACTTC.